This TCR beta chain was obtained from a study of Ad26.COV2.S vaccination and SARS-CoV-2 variants. Findings and limits, study-wide: The TCR breadth and depth analyses may have produced an underestimate of total T cell responses.

Of note for this clone: No antigen is known for it.

Generated by immunoSEQ multiplex PCR, the TCRdb table keeps only in-frame clones and is missing some. The data contain tens of thousands of clones, approximately 80% of them seen just once; the ten biggest clones take up more than 45%. V lost 5 bases and J lost 3, with 13 bases in between. Germline CDR1 is SNHLY and CDR2 is FYNNEI. This CDR3 spans 14 amino acids. The receptor's source is a human donor who had recovered from COVID-19. J is TRBJ1-2 and V is TRBV2; possibly TRBD1 for D (5 bases). The material was peripheral blood, obtained after recovery from COVID-19. The CDR3 spells CASSSGGGDYGYTF. The CDR3 DNA is TGTGCCAGCAGTTCCGGCGGGGGGGACTATGGCTACACCTTC.